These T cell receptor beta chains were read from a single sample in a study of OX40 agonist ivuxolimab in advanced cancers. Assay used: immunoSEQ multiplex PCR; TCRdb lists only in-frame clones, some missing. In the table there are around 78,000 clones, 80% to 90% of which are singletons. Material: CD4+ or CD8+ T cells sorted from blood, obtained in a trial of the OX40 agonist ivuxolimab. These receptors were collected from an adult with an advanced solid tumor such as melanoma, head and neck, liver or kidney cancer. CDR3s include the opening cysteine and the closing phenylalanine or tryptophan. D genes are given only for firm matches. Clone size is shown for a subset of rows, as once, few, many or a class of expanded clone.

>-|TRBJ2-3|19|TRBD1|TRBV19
CASSIRDRGSLSSTDTQYF
TGTGCCAGTAGTATTAGGGACAGGGGGAGCTTATCTAGCACAGATACGCAGTATTTT
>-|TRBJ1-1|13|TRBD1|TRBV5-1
CASSAAGGTEAFF
TGCGCCAGCAGCGCCGCAGGGGGCACTGAAGCTTTCTTT
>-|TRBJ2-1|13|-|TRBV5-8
CASTLVGAHEQFF
TGTGCCAGCACCTTGGTGGGGGCGCATGAGCAGTTCTTC
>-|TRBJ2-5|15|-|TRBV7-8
CASSPWDGFSETQYF
TGTGCCAGCAGCCCCTGGGACGGGTTCTCGGAGACCCAGTACTTC
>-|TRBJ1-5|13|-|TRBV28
CASCGPHNQPQHF
TGTGCCAGCTGCGGGCCGCACAATCAGCCCCAGCATTTT
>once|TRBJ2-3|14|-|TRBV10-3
CAISESIQQNTQYF
TGTGCCATCAGTGAGTCGATTCAGCAGAATACGCAGTATTTT
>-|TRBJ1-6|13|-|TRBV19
CASSDEGDSPLHF
TGTGCCAGTAGCGATGAGGGGGATTCACCCCTCCACTTT
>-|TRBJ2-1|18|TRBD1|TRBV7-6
CASSSPPGGISSYNEQFF
TGTGCCAGCAGCTCCCCCCCAGGGGGTATTAGCTCCTACAATGAGCAGTTCTTC
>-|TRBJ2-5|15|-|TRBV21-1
CAPWDYGQGRETQYF
TGTGCCCCCTGGGACTATGGACAGGGAAGAGAGACCCAGTACTTC
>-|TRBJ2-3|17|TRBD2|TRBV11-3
CASSLTGTSGGTDTQYF
TGTGCCAGCAGCTTAACCGGGACTAGCGGGGGGACAGATACGCAGTATTTT
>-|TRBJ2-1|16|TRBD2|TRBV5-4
CASSLVGLAGAREQFF
TGTGCCAGCAGCCTTGTAGGACTAGCGGGAGCCAGGGAGCAGTTCTTC
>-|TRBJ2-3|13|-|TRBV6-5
CASSYRRSDTQYF
TGTGCCAGCAGCTACCGGAGGTCGGATACGCAGTATTTT
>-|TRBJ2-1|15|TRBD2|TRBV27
CASKGGGITYNEQFF
TGTGCCAGCAAGGGCGGGGGGATCACCTACAATGAGCAGTTCTTC
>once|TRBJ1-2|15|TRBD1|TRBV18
CASSPSGTGGGGYTF
TGTGCCAGCTCACCATCTGGGACAGGGGGCGGTGGCTACACCTTC
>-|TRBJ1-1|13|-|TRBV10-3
CAISSEGWTEAFF
TGTGCCATCAGTTCAGAGGGGTGGACTGAAGCTTTCTTT
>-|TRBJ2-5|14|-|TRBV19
CASRAPGGKETQYF
TGTGCCAGTAGGGCACCGGGGGGCAAAGAGACCCAGTACTTC
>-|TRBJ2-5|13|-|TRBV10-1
CASSEGTQETQYF
TGCGCCAGCAGTGAAGGGACTCAAGAGACCCAGTACTTC
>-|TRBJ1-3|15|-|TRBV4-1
CASSPGTSPGNTIYF
TGCGCCAGCAGCCCCGGGACGAGCCCTGGAAACACCATATATTTT
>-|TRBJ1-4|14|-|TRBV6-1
CASSPTSANEKLFF
TGTGCCAGCAGCCCAACATCGGCTAATGAAAAACTGTTTTTT
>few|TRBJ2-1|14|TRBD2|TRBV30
CAWSVTSGYNEQFF
TGTGCCTGGAGTGTAACTAGCGGGTACAATGAGCAGTTCTTC
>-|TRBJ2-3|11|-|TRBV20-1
CSAEKSGTQYF
TGCAGTGCCGAAAAGTCGGGTACGCAGTATTTT
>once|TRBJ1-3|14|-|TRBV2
CASSAGSLGNTIYF
TGTGCCAGCAGTGCGGGCAGCCTTGGAAACACCATATATTTT
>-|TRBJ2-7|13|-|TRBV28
CASNPGHTYEQYF
TGTGCCAGCAACCCGGGACATACCTACGAGCAGTACTTC
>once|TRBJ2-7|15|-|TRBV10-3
CAMPAGQTLSYEQYF
TGTGCCATGCCGGCTGGACAGACTTTGTCCTACGAGCAGTACTTC
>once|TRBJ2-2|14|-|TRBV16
CASSQSWGTGELFF
TGTGCCAGCAGCCAATCGTGGGGAACCGGGGAGCTGTTTTTT
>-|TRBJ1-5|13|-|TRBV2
CASSADSNQPQHF
TGTGCCAGCAGTGCTGACAGCAATCAGCCCCAGCATTTT
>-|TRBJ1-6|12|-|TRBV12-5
CAPRGMNSPLHF
TGTGCCCCCCGGGGCATGAATTCACCCCTCCACTTT
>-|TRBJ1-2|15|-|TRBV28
CASSLTGPDGYGYTF
TGTGCCAGCAGTTTAACCGGCCCGGACGGCTATGGCTACACCTTC
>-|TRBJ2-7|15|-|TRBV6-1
CASSELAGFIYEQYF
TGTGCCAGCAGTGAATTGGCAGGTTTTATCTACGAGCAGTACTTC
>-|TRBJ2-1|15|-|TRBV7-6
CASRPGVGGYNEQFF
TGTGCCAGCAGGCCGGGCGTAGGGGGGTACAATGAGCAGTTCTTC
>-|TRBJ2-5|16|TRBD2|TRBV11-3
CASSAGTSGLQETQYF
TGTGCCAGCAGCGCCGGGACTAGCGGGCTCCAAGAGACCCAGTACTTC
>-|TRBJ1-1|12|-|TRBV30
CAGRRQNTEAFF
TGTGCCGGGCGTAGACAGAACACTGAAGCTTTCTTT
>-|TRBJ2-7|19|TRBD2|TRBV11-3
CASSYQGARLAGVSYEQYF
TGTGCCAGCAGCTATCAGGGGGCTAGACTAGCGGGAGTTTCCTACGAGCAGTACTTC
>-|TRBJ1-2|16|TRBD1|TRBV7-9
CASTLAGDSPNYGYTF
TGTGCCAGCACCTTAGCGGGGGACAGTCCCAACTATGGCTACACCTTC
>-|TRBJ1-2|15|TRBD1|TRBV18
CASSPSGTGVYGYTF
TGTGCCAGCTCACCATCGGGGACAGGGGTCTATGGCTACACCTTC
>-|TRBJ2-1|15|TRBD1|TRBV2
CASSAGTESYNEQFF
TGTGCCAGCAGCGCCGGGACAGAATCCTACAATGAGCAGTTCTTC
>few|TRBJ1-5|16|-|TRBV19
CASSIDPLGGRQPQHF
TGTGCCAGTAGTATAGATCCTTTGGGGGGGAGGCAGCCCCAGCATTTT
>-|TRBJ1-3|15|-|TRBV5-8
CASSFEGGSGNTIYF
TGTGCCAGCAGCTTCGAGGGTGGATCTGGAAACACCATATATTTT
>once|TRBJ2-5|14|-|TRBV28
CASRPRQHQETQYF
TGTGCCAGCAGACCGCGACAGCACCAAGAGACCCAGTACTTC
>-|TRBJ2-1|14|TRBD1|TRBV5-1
CASSSGGPNNEQFF
TGCGCCAGCAGCTCAGGGGGTCCCAACAATGAGCAGTTCTTC
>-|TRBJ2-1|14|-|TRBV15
CATSRVEGGGEQFF
TGTGCCACCAGCAGAGTAGAGGGAGGGGGTGAGCAGTTCTTC
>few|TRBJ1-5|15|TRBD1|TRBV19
CASRPGQGSNQPQHF
TGTGCCAGTAGACCGGGACAGGGGAGCAATCAGCCCCAGCATTTT
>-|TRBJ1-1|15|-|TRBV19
CASSLTRVGGTEAFF
TGTGCCAGTAGTCTCACCAGGGTTGGGGGCACTGAAGCTTTCTTT
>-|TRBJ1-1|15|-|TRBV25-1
CASSLTGRVNTEAFF
TGTGCCAGCAGCTTGACAGGCCGCGTGAACACTGAAGCTTTCTTT
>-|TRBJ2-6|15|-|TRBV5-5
CASRVEGLGANVLTF
TGTGCCAGCAGGGTGGAGGGGCTAGGGGCCAACGTCCTGACTTTC
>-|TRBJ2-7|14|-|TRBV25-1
CASGPGGSSYEQYF
TGTGCCAGCGGCCCCGGGGGTAGCTCCTACGAGCAGTACTTC
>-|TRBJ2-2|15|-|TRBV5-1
CASTGGQGGTGELFF
TGCGCCAGCACTGGAGGGCAGGGCGGTACCGGGGAGCTGTTTTTT
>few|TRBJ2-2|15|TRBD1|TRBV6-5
CASRGTGGATGELFF
TGTGCCAGCAGGGGGACAGGGGGCGCCACCGGGGAGCTGTTTTTT
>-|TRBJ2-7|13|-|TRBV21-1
CASSEGHRYEQYF
TGTGCCAGCAGCGAGGGACATCGCTACGAGCAGTACTTC
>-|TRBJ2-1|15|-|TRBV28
CASTTPGLFYNEQFF
TGTGCCAGCACCACCCCGGGACTCTTTTACAATGAGCAGTTCTTC
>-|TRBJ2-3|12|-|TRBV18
CASSPEGDTQYF
TGTGCCAGCTCACCGGAGGGAGATACGCAGTATTTT
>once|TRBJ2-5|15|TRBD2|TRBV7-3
CASSGTSGNQETQYF
TGTGCCAGCAGCGGGACTAGCGGCAACCAAGAGACCCAGTACTTC
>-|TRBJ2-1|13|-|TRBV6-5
CASSYLDRREQFF
TGTGCCAGCAGTTACTTGGACCGGCGTGAGCAGTTCTTC
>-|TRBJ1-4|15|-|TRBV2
CASSTSSLWGGKLFF
TGTGCCAGCAGTACCTCGTCCCTATGGGGGGGAAAACTGTTTTTT
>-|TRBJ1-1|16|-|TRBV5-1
CASSYRTETAGGEAFF
TGCGCCAGCAGCTATCGGACAGAGACTGCGGGGGGTGAAGCTTTCTTT
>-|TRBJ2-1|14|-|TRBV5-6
CASSELTVYNEQFF
TGTGCCAGCAGCGAGCTGACTGTCTACAATGAGCAGTTCTTC
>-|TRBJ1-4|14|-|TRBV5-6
CASSLDRETEKLFF
TGTGCCAGCAGCTTGGACAGGGAGACCGAAAAACTGTTTTTT